This T cell receptor (beta chain) was recovered during a study of beta chain features in type 1 diabetes. Expressed TCRB transcripts were sequenced because the isolated RNA had all been reverse transcribed beforehand. Sequencing was performed with immunoSEQ multiplex PCR; in TCRdb, only in-frame clones are kept and a portion is missing. The sample consists of more than 300,000 clones, roughly 12% of them appearing once. Regarding this clone: What it recognizes is unknown.

Findings and limits, study-wide: People with Type 1 diabetes carried modestly yet significantly shorter TCRB CDR3s in all four CD4+ subsets.

Germline loops: CDR1 MDHEN, CDR2 SYDVKM. This CDR3 comprises 14 residues. V shed 7 bases and J shed 3 bases, with 15 bases lying between them. Source material: naive CD4+ T cells from blood. This chain joins TRBV28 and TRBJ2-5; a weak D match, TRBD2 (6 bases). The source is a woman between 18 and 29 years old with type 1 diabetes. CDR3 DNA: TGTGCCAGCAATCCACCGGGAGTGAAAGAGACCCAGTACTTC. Its translation is CASNPPGVKETQYF.